Below are 10 T cell receptor beta chains sequenced from a single sample in a study of shared clonotypes between healthy human individuals. Sequencing used immunoSEQ multiplex PCR; TCRdb keeps in-frame clones, though not all of them. The table records about 480,000 clones, about 75% of them present only once. The specimen sequenced was PBMCs. The receptor source for this set is a woman aged 40 to 50 in good health. Some clones in this sample may be carry-over from other donors' samples.

This clone was counted a few times. The chain couples TRBV11-3 to TRBJ2-2; 9 bases map to TRBD1. This CDR3 is built from 16 residues. Germline CDR1 SGHNT, CDR2 YENEEA. V shed 1 base and J 3 bases; nucleotides not matched to a gene: 3. The CDR3 spells CASSLGGQGYTGELFF. Written as DNA, the CDR3 is TGTGCCAGCAGCTTAGGGGGACAGGGTTACACCGGGGAGCTGTTTTTT.

This clone was recorded only once. The chain is built from TRBV28 and TRBJ2-7, with TRBD1 identical over 9 bases. Germline V gives CDR1 MDHEN, CDR2 SYDVKM. V trimming: 2 bases; J trimming: 5 bases; junction bases outside the gene matches: 7. There are 15 residues in the CDR3. The CDR3 sequence is CASSLSTGGKNEQYF. In nucleotides, the CDR3 is TGTGCCAGCAGTTTAAGTACAGGGGGCAAAAACGAGCAGTACTTC.

The V call is TRBV5-1, the J call TRBJ2-7, with TRBD2 matching over 9 bases. The CDR3 consists of 15 residues. From germline, CDR1 is SGHRS and CDR2 YFSETQ. V gave up 4 bases and J gave up 5 bases; unmatched junction bases: 10. Here the CDR3 reads CASSPVAGAVNEQYF. The CDR3 coding sequence is TGCGCCAGCAGCCCCGTAGCGGGAGCCGTCAACGAGCAGTACTTC.

V and J are TRBV5-6 and TRBJ2-1; no reliable D call. Between the trimmed V and J ends, which lost 3 bases and 5 bases, there was a span of 3 bases. CDR3 length: 11 residues. Germline V gives CDR1 SGHDT, CDR2 YYEEEE. CDR3 protein: CASSWHNEQFF. CDR3 bases: TGTGCCAGCAGCTGGCACAATGAGCAGTTCTTC.

Regarding this clone: One end of the junction does not line up with germline, which may come from a read error. The chain has TRBV4-3 and TRBJ2-2; TRBD2 matches 9 bases. The CDR3 is 16 residues long. CDR1 and CDR2 from the germline V gene are LGHNA and YSLEER. DNA for the CDR3: TGCGCCAGCAGCCAAGTTAGCGGGAGAGGCACCGGGGAGCTGCTTTTT. It codes for CASSQVSGRGTGELLF.

The chain uses TRBV29-1 and TRBJ2-3, with TRBD2 matching 11 bases. The CDR3 loop spans 17 amino acids. With V trimmed by 0 bases and J by 5 bases, 10 bases remained unmatched. Germline loops: CDR1 SQVTM, CDR2 ANQGSEA. As DNA, the CDR3 is TGCAGCGTTGAAGATACCCTAGCGGGAGGATCCCGAGATACGCAGTATTTT. Translated: CSVEDTLAGGSRDTQYF.

The table lists this clone with a few counts. This chain's CDR3 is CASSLFTLPPTF. The CDR3 nucleotides are TGTGCCAGCAGTCTATTTACGCTCCCCCCCACCTTC. V is TRBV6-1 and J is TRBJ1-2; D remains unclear. Per the germline V gene, CDR1 is MNHNS and CDR2 is SASEGT. Trimming shortened V by 5 bases and J by 13 bases, and 17 bases separated the two germline ends. There are 12 residues in the CDR3.

The chain's CDR3 is CASSSGPSGGDGELFF. The CDR3, as DNA: TGTGCCAGCAGCTCGGGACCTTCAGGGGGGGACGGGGAGCTGTTTTTT. The rearrangement links TRBV5-4 to TRBJ2-2; D is possibly TRBD1 or TRBD2 (7 bases each). The CDR3 runs to 16 residues. Trimming removed 3 bases at V and 7 bases at J, with 19 bases between. Per germline, CDR1 SGHNT and CDR2 YYREEE (reference sequence).

The CDR3 here is CAWSPNGQGGEKLFF. The CDR3 DNA sequence: TGTGCCTGGAGCCCCAACGGTCAGGGTGGCGAAAAACTGTTTTTT. The V gene is TRBV30, the J gene TRBJ1-4, with a weak D call TRBD1 (5 bases). The V gene lost 3 bases and the J gene lost 8 bases, with 19 bases spanning the gap. Germline CDR1 is GTSNPN and CDR2 is SVGIG (reference sequence). This CDR3 region has 15 residues.

The gene calls are TRBV6-5 and TRBJ1-3; a weak D match, TRBD1 (6 bases). The CDR3 extends over 15 amino acids. Per germline, CDR1 MNHEY and CDR2 SVGAGI. Trimming shortened V by 6 bases and J by 4 bases, and 16 bases separated the two germline ends. The DNA of the CDR3 is TGTGCCAGCAGAACGAGAGGGGGATCCGGAAACACCATATATTTT. It specifies CASRTRGGSGNTIYF.